These 23 T cell receptor beta chains were all obtained from the same sample, sequenced in a study of cytotoxic CD8 clonotypes in ibrutinib-treated CLL. Assay used: immunoSEQ multiplex PCR; TCRdb lists only in-frame clones, some missing. The table records some 310,000 clones, about 77% of them present only once. The source was PBMCs, collected before ibrutinib treatment. The receptors here all came from a human donor with chronic lymphocytic leukemia.

The rearrangement uses TRBV11-2 and TRBJ2-1; 13 nucleotides align to TRBD2. Germline CDR1 and CDR2: SGHAT and FQNNGV. The V and J ends lost 5 bases and 2 bases, in that order; junction bases with no gene match: 6. This CDR3 is 17 amino acids long. CDR3 protein: CASSTRTSGGPYNEQFF. The CDR3 DNA is TGTGCCAGCAGCACCCGGACTAGCGGGGGTCCCTACAATGAGCAGTTCTTC.

V is TRBV10-2 and J is TRBJ2-1, with 9 positions matching TRBD2. The V and J ends lost 4 bases and 5 bases, in that order; junction bases with no gene match: 6. This CDR3 is 15 amino acids long. The germline CDR1 and CDR2 sequences are WSHSY and SAAADI. DNA of the CDR3: TGCGCCAGCAGTGTTGCGGGAGGGCGCAACAATGAGCAGTTCTTC. Translated: CASSVAGGRNNEQFF.

The chain joins TRBV7-3 to TRBJ2-1; 8 nucleotides align to TRBD2. Per germline, CDR1 SGHTA and CDR2 FQGTGA. After removal of 4 bases from V and 7 bases from J, the junction contained 6 bases not matched to a gene. The CDR3 is made up of 14 amino acids. CDR3 sequence (DNA): TGTGCCAGCAGCTCCACAACTAGCGGAAATGAGCAGTTCTTC. Its translation: CASSSTTSGNEQFF.

The chain combines TRBV10-3 with TRBJ2-3; 10 bases agree with TRBD2. This CDR3 region has 14 residues. After removal of 7 bases from V and 4 bases from J, the junction contained 5 bases not matched to a gene. CDR1 is ENHRY, CDR2 SYGVKD, per germline. DNA of the CDR3: TGTGCCATCATGCAAGCGGGAGGGCCAGATACGCAGTATTTT. It is translated as CAIMQAGGPDTQYF.

The V and J genes are TRBV5-1 and TRBJ2-2, with 13 positions matching TRBD2. The junction had 14 bases not matched to a gene; V was cut back by 5 bases and J by 7 bases. Per the germline V gene, CDR1 is SGHRS and CDR2 is YFSETQ. The CDR3 has 18 amino acids. The CDR3 protein is CASRRTSGRGVIGGELFF. The CDR3 DNA is TGCGCCAGCAGGAGGACTAGCGGGAGAGGGGTAATCGGCGGGGAGCTGTTTTTT. The entire variable domain, with the rest obtained from reference TRBV5-1 and TRBJ2-2, is as follows: KAGVTQTPRYLIKTRGQQVTLSCSPISGHRSVSWYQQTPGQGLQFLFEYFSETQRNKGNFPGRFSGRQFSNSRSEMNVSTLELGDSALYLCASRRTSGRGVIGGELFFGEGSRLTVL.

The chain uses TRBV5-1 and TRBJ2-1; 12 bases fit TRBD2. The CDR3 is made up of 16 amino acids. With V trimmed by 2 bases and J by 6 bases, 6 bases remained unmatched. Germline CDR1 SGHRS, CDR2 YFSETQ. The CDR3 coding sequence is TGCGCCAGCAGCTTCACCCTAGCGGGAGGGGGCAATGAGCAGTTCTTC. Its translation: CASSFTLAGGGNEQFF.

The V gene is TRBV12-5, the J gene TRBJ2-1, with TRBD1 identical over 10 bases. The J segment lost 6 bases and the V segment lost 3 bases, leaving 11 bases of the junction unmatched. The V gene's germline CDR1 is LGHNT and CDR2 FRNRAP. The CDR3 covers 17 residues. CDR3 DNA sequence: TGTGCTAGTGGTTTCTTGCGGGACAGGGGTCTTTTCAATGAGCAGTTCTTC. The encoded protein is CASGFLRDRGLFNEQFF. Complete variable domain (other parts from reference TRBV12-5 and TRBJ2-1): DARVTQTPRHKVTEMGQEVTMRCQPILGHNTVFWYRQTMMQGLELLAYFRNRAPLDDSGMPKDRFSAEMPDATLATLKIQPSEPRDSAVYFCASGFLRDRGLFNEQFFGPGTRLTVL.

The chain employs TRBV4-2 and TRBJ1-4, with TRBD1 matching 7 bases. Unmatched junction bases numbered 4, after V lost 0 bases and J lost 0 bases. This CDR3 contains 17 residues. The germline CDR1 and CDR2 sequences are LGHNA and YNFKEQ. The CDR3 region is CASSQDRGPSTNEKLFF. The CDR3 nucleotides read TGTGCCAGCAGCCAAGATAGGGGGCCGTCAACTAATGAAAAACTGTTTTTT.

J is TRBJ1-4 and V is TRBV7-9; TRBD1 might be the D (6 bases). Per germline, CDR1 SEHNR and CDR2 FQNEAQ (reference sequence). The V and J ends lost 1 base and 8 bases respectively, with 11 bases between them. This CDR3 has 14 residues. This CDR3 is CASSLGTAREKLFF. The DNA of the CDR3 is TGTGCCAGCAGCTTAGGGACAGCCAGGGAAAAACTGTTTTTT. The full variable domain, with the rest looked up from reference TRBV7-9 and TRBJ1-4, is DTGVSQNPRHKITKRGQNVTFRCDPISEHNRLYWYRQTLGQGPEFLTYFQNEAQLEKSRLLSDRFSAERPKGSFSTLEIQRTEQGDSAMYLCASSLGTAREKLFFGSGTQLSVL.

V gene TRBV5-1 combines with J gene TRBJ1-1; D uncertain. Germline V gene sequence: CDR1 SGHRS, CDR2 YFSETQ. CDR3 length: 14 residues. The V gene lost 5 bases and the J gene lost 0 bases, with 11 bases spanning the gap. The CDR3: CASSYDKMNTEAFF. CDR3 DNA sequence: TGCGCCAGCAGTTATGACAAGATGAACACTGAAGCTTTCTTT.

The chain uses TRBV20-1 and TRBJ2-1, with a weak D call TRBD1 (6 bases). V gave up 3 bases and J gave up 8 bases, with 8 bases separating them. The length of the CDR3 is 11 residues. Germline V CDR1 and CDR2: DFQATT, SNEGSKA (reference sequence). CDR3: CSASRGDEQFF. CDR3 in DNA: TGCAGTGCTAGCAGGGGTGATGAGCAGTTCTTC.

The chain recombines TRBV30 with TRBJ2-5, with D maybe TRBD2 (6 bases). The CDR3 loop spans 16 amino acids. Per germline, CDR1 GTSNPN and CDR2 SVGIG (reference sequence). V lost 3 bases, J lost 3 bases, and 20 bases lay in between. CDR3 in amino acids: CAWRSWGFGGKETQYF. CDR3 nucleotides: TGTGCCTGGAGATCCTGGGGCTTTGGGGGGAAAGAGACCCAGTACTTC.

This chain links TRBV7-8 with TRBJ2-7; 7 nucleotides align to TRBD2. V was pared by 0 bases and J by 9 bases, with 20 bases of the junction left unmatched. The CDR3 contains 18 residues. The germline gives CDR1 SGHVS, CDR2 FQNEAQ. The CDR3 here is CASSLADSAGDLGLGQYF. The CDR3 DNA reads as TGTGCCAGCAGCTTAGCGGACTCCGCGGGGGATTTGGGCCTGGGGCAGTACTTC.

The V gene is TRBV28, the J gene TRBJ2-7; D tentatively reads TRBD1 or TRBD2 (5 bases each). Trimming took 4 bases from V and 2 from J, leaving 9 bases between them. The CDR3 has 13 amino acids. Germline V gene sequence: CDR1 MDHEN, CDR2 SYDVKM. CDR3: CASSWGYTYEQYF. In DNA form, the CDR3 reads TGTGCCAGCAGTTGGGGGTATACCTACGAGCAGTACTTC.

With regard to this clone: Other DNA sequences from this sample encode an identical CDR3 as well. This chain connects TRBV27 to TRBJ2-1; TRBD2 matches 8 bases. Trimming cost V 9 bases and J 8 bases; bases outside gene matches: 21. Germline CDR1 and CDR2: MNHEY and SMNVEV (reference sequence). The length of the CDR3 is 17 residues. For the CDR3, the DNA is TGTGCCAGTAGTCATTACCCTAAGCGGGAGAAGAGCGATGAGCAGTTCTTC. Amino acids: CASSHYPKREKSDEQFF.

This chain connects TRBV30 to TRBJ1-5; D is undetermined. This CDR3 comprises 13 residues. V gave up 0 bases and J gave up 0 bases, with 3 bases separating them. Germline CDR1 is GTSNPN and CDR2 is SVGIG (reference sequence). The CDR3 DNA reads as TGTGCCTGGAGTGTGACTAGCAATCAGCCCCAGCATTTT. Protein: CAWSVTSNQPQHF.

V and J are TRBV4-3 and TRBJ2-7; 7 bases line up with TRBD2. Germline assignment: CDR1 LGHNA and CDR2 YSLEER. The CDR3 has 15 amino acids. V dropped 0 bases and J dropped 2; count of bases not matched to a gene: 4. The CDR3, as DNA: TGCGCCAGCAGCCAAGAGAGGACTAGGACCTACGAGCAGTACTTC. Protein sequence: CASSQERTRTYEQYF.

This clone was seen only once. In DNA, the CDR3 is TGCGCCAGCAGCTTGCAGGCATACCCGAATGAAAAACTGTTTTTT. Amino acid sequence: CASSLQAYPNEKLFF. This chain links TRBV5-1 with TRBJ1-4; D call uncertain. V was clipped by 1 base and J by 5 bases, with 12 bases between them. The CDR3 loop spans 15 amino acids. Germline V gene sequence: CDR1 SGHRS, CDR2 YFSETQ.

This rearrangement joins TRBV9 to TRBJ2-6; TRBD1 might be the D (5 bases). The CDR3 contains 18 residues. The germline V gene has CDR1 SGDLS and CDR2 YYNGEE. V lost 5 bases and J lost 8, with 26 bases in between. This chain's CDR3 is CASSTNPGPQHGPNVLTF. CDR3 nucleotide sequence: TGTGCCAGCAGTACAAATCCAGGGCCCCAGCACGGACCCAACGTCCTGACTTTC. The complete variable domain, with remaining parts taken from reference TRBV9 and TRBJ2-6, reads DSGVTQTPKHLITATGQRVTLRCSPRSGDLSVYWYQQSLDQGLQFLIQYYNGEERAKGNILERFSAQQFPDLHSELNLSSLELGDSALYFCASSTNPGPQHGPNVLTFGAGSRLTVL.

The chain recombines TRBV4-1 with TRBJ2-7; D remains ambiguous. In germline, CDR1 is MGHRA, CDR2 YSYEKL. The CDR3 spans 14 residues. Trimming took 0 bases from V and 6 from J, leaving 12 bases between them. In nucleotides, the CDR3 is TGCGCCAGCAGCCAAGACCCCTTTGTAAGCGAGCAGTACTTC. Encoded protein: CASSQDPFVSEQYF.

The genes are TRBV2 and TRBJ2-7; D is perhaps TRBD1 or TRBD2 (5 bases each). This CDR3 comprises 14 residues. Trimming took 8 bases from V and 0 from J, leaving 14 bases between them. Germline CDR1 is SNHLY and CDR2 is FYNNEI. In DNA, the CDR3 is TGTGCCAGCGCCCCGGGACCCTCCTCCTACGAGCAGTACTTC. Protein: CASAPGPSSYEQYF.

The rearrangement links TRBV28 to TRBJ2-3; 7 nucleotides align to TRBD2. CDR1 MDHEN and CDR2 SYDVKM come from the germline V gene. Germline trimming cut 2 bases from V and 2 bases from J; bases unmatched to any gene: 7. The CDR3 contains 16 residues. CDR3 nucleotides: TGTGCCAGCAGTTTACCCACTAGCGCGATCACAGATACGCAGTATTTT. Its translation is CASSLPTSAITDTQYF.

The chain has TRBV19 and TRBJ2-7; the D is unclear. CDR1 is LNHDA, CDR2 SQIVND, per germline (reference sequence). There are 12 residues in the CDR3. Trimming cost V 6 bases and J 1 base, with 7 bases left between them. The CDR3 reads CASRGDSYEQYF. The CDR3 DNA reads TGTGCCAGTAGGGGTGATTCCTACGAGCAGTACTTC.